The sequence of this T cell receptor beta chain was determined in a study of blood T cell repertoires in COVID-19. At the level of the study: The analysed material was cDNA or gDNA that came from T cells, B-cell-depleted T cells, or PBMCs.

As handled by the study authors: Amplification with reference gene primers provided the estimates of nucleated cell counts. Some clones are missing from TCRdb's copy, which holds only in-frame ones; the method was immunoSEQ multiplex PCR. V and J calls plus clone size are reproduced from that table; the DNA served to infer D and trimming. In the table there are approximately 240,000 clones, around 87% of which are singletons. Germline V gives CDR1 SGDLS, CDR2 YYNGEE. CDR3 length: 18 residues. Trimming took 0 bases from V and 6 from J, leaving 24 bases between them. The sequenced sample consisted of PBMCs or T cells enriched from blood (not recorded which). The clonotype comes from a woman aged 25 to 45 with acute COVID-19. The chain carries TRBV9 and TRBJ1-2, with D perhaps TRBD1 (6 bases). CDR3 amino acids: CASSVAPNPGHPRDGYTF. CDR3 nucleotide sequence: TGTGCCAGCAGCGTAGCCCCTAACCCGGGACACCCTAGAGATGGCTACACCTTC. Looking up the rest from reference TRBV9 and TRBJ1-2 gives the full variable domain: DSGVTQTPKHLITATGQRVTLRCSPRSGDLSVYWYQQSLDQGLQFLIQYYNGEERAKGNILERFSAQQFPDLHSELNLSSLELGDSALYFCASSVAPNPGHPRDGYTFGSGTRLTVV.